These 20 T cell receptor beta chains originate from one sample sequenced in a study of T cell changes during pregnancy in multiple sclerosis. Clones were read by immunoSEQ multiplex PCR, and TCRdb kept only the in-frame ones, dropping some. The profile shows 25,000 to 30,000 clones, about 89% of them singletons. Material: CD8+ T cells from peripheral blood mononuclear cells, obtained before pregnancy. These receptors came from a female donor with multiple sclerosis, enrolled in a pregnancy study.

V gene TRBV28 combines with J gene TRBJ2-1; 7 bases line up with TRBD1. V dropped 0 bases and J dropped 6; count of bases not matched to a gene: 2. In germline, CDR1 is MDHEN, CDR2 SYDVKM. The CDR3 consists of 14 residues. CDR3 residues: CASSLWAGGNEQFF. Written as DNA, the CDR3 is TGTGCCAGCAGTTTATGGGCAGGGGGCAATGAGCAGTTCTTC.

The V gene is TRBV7-9, the J gene TRBJ2-7; D might be TRBD2 (6 bases). This CDR3 contains 14 residues. V gave up 7 bases and J gave up 5 bases, with 18 bases separating them. CDR1 is SEHNR, CDR2 FQNEAQ, per germline (reference sequence). The CDR3 spells CASIDSTGGDEQYF. In nucleotides, the CDR3 is TGTGCCAGCATTGACTCGACCGGGGGTGACGAGCAGTACTTC.

The V and J genes are TRBV4-1 and TRBJ2-7; 8 bases are shared with TRBD2. Germline V gene lookup returns CDR1 MGHRA and CDR2 YSYEKL. The CDR3 sequence is 15 residues long. V was pared by 3 bases and J by 3 bases, with 7 bases of the junction left unmatched. CDR3 sequence (DNA): TGCGCCAGCAGCCAGGCTTTTGGGACTAGCTACGAGCAGTACTTC. This codes for CASSQAFGTSYEQYF.

The genes are TRBV5-6 and TRBJ2-1; D is perhaps TRBD2 (6 bases). CDR1 is SGHDT, CDR2 YYEEEE, per germline. Trimming cost V 0 bases and J 3 bases, with 13 bases left between them. This CDR3 spans 16 amino acids. The CDR3 region is CASSLGNGGYYNEQFF. The CDR3 bases are TGTGCCAGCAGCTTGGGGAACGGGGGATACTACAATGAGCAGTTCTTC.

V gene TRBV7-6 combines with J gene TRBJ1-1; tentatively, D is TRBD1 (5 bases). This CDR3 has 14 amino acids. Trimming removed 4 bases at V and 1 base at J, with 10 bases between. The germline CDR1 and CDR2 sequences are SGHVS and FNYEAQ. For the CDR3, the DNA is TGTGCCAGCAGCTGGGGGGGGGAGAACACTGAAGCTTTCTTT. It translates to CASSWGGENTEAFF.

The chain carries TRBV30 and TRBJ2-4; 8 bases map to TRBD2. V lost 5 bases to trimming and J lost 4 bases; unmatched junction nucleotides: 1. The CDR3 is 12 amino acids. Germline lookup yields CDR1 GTSNPN and CDR2 SVGIG (reference sequence). Here the CDR3 DNA reads TGTGCCTGGTCGGGGGGGAAAAACATTCAGTACTTC. Translation: CAWSGGKNIQYF.

CDR3 sequence (DNA): TGTGCCAGCAGGACTGGAAGGGGGAACACTTATACTGAAGCTTTCTTT. It yields the protein CASRTGRGNTYTEAFF. The chain couples TRBV2 to TRBJ1-1; a weak D match, TRBD1 (6 bases). Germline values: CDR1 SNHLY, CDR2 FYNNEI. This CDR3 region has 16 residues. V lost 6 bases and J lost 5, with 22 bases in between.

This chain links TRBV29-1 with TRBJ1-2, with D tentatively TRBD1 (6 bases). The germline CDR1 and CDR2 sequences are SQVTM and ANQGSEA. V was clipped by 0 bases and J by 8 bases, with 13 bases between them. This CDR3 has 13 amino acids. CDR3 nucleotides: TGCAGCGTTGAAGACGGGGGGGCTGTGGGCTACACCTTC. It codes for CSVEDGGAVGYTF.

This rearrangement joins TRBV6-1 to TRBJ2-7; weak D call: TRBD2 (7 bases). The V end was cut by 1 base, the J end by 3 bases, with 13 bases between. The CDR3 has 15 residues. In germline, CDR1 is MNHNS, CDR2 SASEGT. CDR3 coding DNA: TGTGCCAGCAGTGAAGACGAGGGGGGGGGCTACGAGCAGTACTTC. As protein: CASSEDEGGGYEQYF.

The chain has TRBV10-3 and TRBJ2-7, with D uncertain. The V gene's germline CDR1 is ENHRY and CDR2 SYGVKD. V gave up 5 bases and J gave up 4 bases, with 3 bases separating them. This CDR3 has 10 residues. The CDR3 region is CAISSYEQYF. The CDR3 coding sequence is TGTGCCATCAGTTCTTACGAGCAGTACTTC.

The chain has TRBV21-1 and TRBJ2-7; TRBD1, the table's D call, lacks a check against the DNA. TRBV21-1 is marked as a pseudogene. The CDR3 sequence is 14 residues long. This CDR3 reads CASSKAGQAYEQYF. CDR3 in DNA: TGTGCCAGCAGCAAAGCGGGCCAGGCCTACGAGCAGTACTTC.

The V gene is TRBV4-1, the J gene TRBJ1-1; D unclear. This CDR3 has 13 residues. Germline V CDR1 and CDR2: MGHRA, YSYEKL. Between the trimmed V and J ends, which lost 4 bases and 4 bases, there was a span of 10 bases. CDR3 sequence: CASSRSWATEAFF. DNA for the CDR3: TGCGCCAGCAGCCGGTCTTGGGCCACTGAAGCTTTCTTT.

This clone was observed a handful of times. The V call is TRBV10-3, the J call TRBJ1-6, with 7 bases identical to TRBD1. V gave up 7 bases and J gave up 6 bases; unmatched junction bases: 9. Germline CDR1 and CDR2: ENHRY and SYGVKD. CDR3 size: 15 residues. The CDR3 nucleotides read TGTGCCATCAAGGCGGGACAGAGGGGTAATTCACCCCTCCACTTT. Translation gives CAIKAGQRGNSPLHF.

V usage is TRBV7-9 and J usage is TRBJ2-1; TRBD1 agrees at 8 bases. This CDR3 has 16 residues. Germline CDR1 SEHNR, CDR2 FQNEAQ (reference sequence). V lost 5 bases to trimming and J lost 1 base; unmatched junction nucleotides: 7. The CDR3 DNA reads TGTGCCAGCAGCGCCCCGGGACAGGTGTCCTACAATGAGCAGTTCTTC. It is translated as CASSAPGQVSYNEQFF.

The V gene is TRBV5-1, the J gene TRBJ2-7; the D gene is possibly TRBD2 (5 bases). Trimming cost V 5 bases and J 2 bases, with 17 bases left between them. Germline V gene data show CDR1 as SGHRS and CDR2 as YFSETQ. This CDR3 has 15 amino acids. The CDR3 bases are TGCGCCAGCAGACCCGACTACACCTCCACCTACGAGCAGTACTTC. It translates to CASRPDYTSTYEQYF.

The V and J genes are TRBV5-4 and TRBJ1-1; D remains unclear. This CDR3 spans 13 amino acids. Germline lookup yields CDR1 SGHNT and CDR2 YYREEE (reference sequence). The V end was cut by 2 bases, the J end by 1 base, with 6 bases between. The CDR3 region has the DNA TGTGCCAGCAGCTTTGAACAGAACACTGAAGCTTTCTTT. Translation gives CASSFEQNTEAFF.

CDR3 sequence reads: CASSYDPGRDILGELFF. The CDR3 nucleotides are TGTGCCAGTAGTTACGACCCCGGCAGGGACATCCTCGGGGAGCTGTTTTTT. The rearrangement links TRBV19 to TRBJ2-2, with D perhaps matching TRBD1 (6 bases). The germline V gene encodes CDR1 LNHDA and CDR2 SQIVND (reference sequence). Between the trimmed V and J ends, which lost 5 bases and 7 bases, there was a span of 23 bases. This CDR3 comprises 17 residues.

Only a few counts were recorded for this clone. The rearrangement joins TRBV4-2 to TRBJ2-1, with D possibly matching TRBD2 (5 bases). Trimming shortened V by 0 bases and J by 4 bases, and 10 bases separated the two germline ends. The CDR3 has 15 residues. Germline CDR1 LGHNA, CDR2 YNFKEQ. The CDR3 loop reads CASSQDREPYNEQFF. CDR3 DNA: TGTGCCAGCAGCCAAGATCGGGAACCATACAATGAGCAGTTCTTC.

The chain is built from TRBV5-1 and TRBJ2-7, with 7 bases that match TRBD1. V lost 5 bases and J lost 1; bases outside the gene matches: 3. Germline lookup yields CDR1 SGHRS and CDR2 YFSETQ. This CDR3 is built from 13 residues. CDR3 amino acids: CASSWDRSYEQYF. Written as DNA, the CDR3 is TGCGCCAGCAGTTGGGACAGATCCTACGAGCAGTACTTC.

The V call is TRBV21-1, the J call TRBJ2-7; TRBD2 is the table's D call, not checked against the DNA. TRBV21-1 is a pseudogene segment. The CDR3 is 18 residues long. CDR3 protein: CASSNGTRATHLLHEQYF. The DNA of the CDR3 is TGTGCCAGCAGCAATGGGACTAGGGCAACACACTTGCTCCACGAGCAGTACTTC.